A selection of T cell receptor beta chains follows, all from one sample in a study of blood T cell repertoires in COVID-19. The data were produced by immunoSEQ multiplex PCR, yet TCRdb's version contains in-frame clones alone and is incomplete. The sample consists of about 190,000 clones, 90% of them appearing once. Sequencing was performed on peripheral blood. Source of these receptors: a man in his fifties with acute or convalescent COVID-19. The CDR3 runs from the conserved cysteine through the conserved F or W. The D gene is left open where the match is weak. Rows may omit the clone size; those that give it use once, few, many or a size class.

v_call: TRBV7-6
cdr3_length: 14
clone_size: .
j_call: TRBJ1-4
d_call: TRBD1
cdr3_aa: CASSLAGGYEKLFF
cdr3_nt: TGTGCCAGCAGCTTAGCAGGGGGCTATGAAAAACTGTTTTTT

v_call: TRBV11-3
cdr3_length: 13
clone_size: .
j_call: TRBJ2-2
d_call: .
cdr3_aa: CASSLVAGRELFF
cdr3_nt: TGTGCCAGCAGCTTAGTCGCGGGCCGGGAGCTGTTTTTT

v_call: TRBV7-6
cdr3_length: 11
clone_size: .
j_call: TRBJ2-1
d_call: TRBD2
cdr3_aa: CASLAGFGQFF
cdr3_nt: TGTGCCAGCCTAGCGGGATTTGGGCAGTTCTTC

v_call: TRBV7-3
cdr3_length: 13
clone_size: .
j_call: TRBJ2-5
d_call: .
cdr3_aa: CASSFRGEETQYF
cdr3_nt: TGTGCCAGCAGCTTCAGGGGGGAAGAGACCCAGTACTTC

v_call: TRBV9
cdr3_length: 13
clone_size: .
j_call: TRBJ1-6
d_call: .
cdr3_aa: CASSPGLDSPLHF
cdr3_nt: TGTGCCAGCAGCCCAGGCTTGGATTCACCCCTCCACTTT

v_call: TRBV5-4
cdr3_length: 15
clone_size: .
j_call: TRBJ2-1
d_call: TRBD2
cdr3_aa: CASSPSGRSYNEQFF
cdr3_nt: TGTGCCAGCAGCCCTAGCGGGAGGTCCTACAATGAGCAGTTCTTC

v_call: TRBV7-9
cdr3_length: 14
clone_size: .
j_call: TRBJ2-2
d_call: TRBD1
cdr3_aa: CASSSQGGTGELFF
cdr3_nt: TGTGCCAGCAGCTCACAGGGGGGCACCGGGGAGCTGTTTTTT

v_call: TRBV7-3
cdr3_length: 15
clone_size: .
j_call: TRBJ2-1
d_call: .
cdr3_aa: CASSLTGGVDNEQFF
cdr3_nt: TGTGCCAGCAGCTTAACAGGAGGAGTGGACAATGAGCAGTTCTTC

v_call: TRBV4-1
cdr3_length: 18
clone_size: .
j_call: TRBJ2-5
d_call: TRBD2
cdr3_aa: CASSQDFSLAGVPETQYF
cdr3_nt: TGCGCCAGCAGCCAAGATTTTAGCCTAGCGGGAGTTCCAGAGACCCAGTACTTC

v_call: TRBV7-3
cdr3_length: 15
clone_size: .
j_call: TRBJ2-5
d_call: TRBD2
cdr3_aa: CASSLRAGRQETQYF
cdr3_nt: TGTGCCAGCAGCTTGCGAGCGGGACGCCAAGAGACCCAGTACTTC

v_call: TRBV28
cdr3_length: 16
clone_size: once
j_call: TRBJ2-3
d_call: TRBD2
cdr3_aa: CASSSLTSAAFNTQYF
cdr3_nt: TGTGCCAGCAGTTCCTTAACTAGCGCCGCTTTTAATACGCAGTATTTT

v_call: TRBV5-4
cdr3_length: 18
clone_size: once
j_call: TRBJ1-1
d_call: TRBD1
cdr3_aa: CASSFFPGQGAGNTEAFF
cdr3_nt: TGTGCCAGCAGCTTCTTCCCGGGGCAGGGGGCGGGGAACACTGAAGCTTTCTTT

v_call: TRBV19
cdr3_length: 14
clone_size: .
j_call: TRBJ2-1
d_call: .
cdr3_aa: CASSIVDSYNEQFF
cdr3_nt: TGTGCCAGTAGTATAGTAGACAGTTACAATGAGCAGTTCTTC

v_call: TRBV7-2
cdr3_length: 15
clone_size: .
j_call: TRBJ1-4
d_call: .
cdr3_aa: CASSLNGGTNEKLFF
cdr3_nt: TGTGCCAGCAGCTTAAACGGTGGAACTAATGAAAAACTGTTTTTT

v_call: TRBV10-3
cdr3_length: 13
clone_size: .
j_call: TRBJ1-1
d_call: TRBD1
cdr3_aa: CAITPTGGSEAFF
cdr3_nt: TGTGCCATCACCCCGACAGGGGGATCTGAAGCTTTCTTT

v_call: TRBV5-1
cdr3_length: 15
clone_size: .
j_call: TRBJ2-1
d_call: .
cdr3_aa: CASSLTVLAYNEQFF
cdr3_nt: TGCGCCAGCAGCCTTACAGTTTTAGCCTACAATGAGCAGTTCTTC

v_call: TRBV5-1
cdr3_length: 13
clone_size: .
j_call: TRBJ2-5
d_call: TRBD2
cdr3_aa: CASKTGGLETQYF
cdr3_nt: TGCGCCAGCAAGACGGGGGGTTTGGAGACCCAGTACTTC

v_call: TRBV5-1
cdr3_length: 13
clone_size: few
j_call: TRBJ1-4
d_call: .
cdr3_aa: CASSPRGNEKLFF
cdr3_nt: TGCGCCAGCAGCCCTCGGGGGAATGAAAAACTGTTTTTT

v_call: TRBV5-5
cdr3_length: 18
clone_size: .
j_call: TRBJ1-5
d_call: TRBD1
cdr3_aa: CASSLALDRGRTDQPQHF
cdr3_nt: TGTGCCAGCAGCTTGGCCTTGGACAGGGGGCGAACGGATCAGCCCCAGCATTTT

v_call: TRBV9
cdr3_length: 14
clone_size: .
j_call: TRBJ1-1
d_call: .
cdr3_aa: CASSAHRESTEAFF
cdr3_nt: TGTGCCAGCAGCGCACACAGGGAGTCCACTGAAGCTTTCTTT

v_call: TRBV12-5
cdr3_length: 18
clone_size: .
j_call: TRBJ1-5
d_call: .
cdr3_aa: CASGLATDRFHSNQPQHF
cdr3_nt: TGTGCTAGTGGTTTGGCAACTGACAGGTTCCATAGCAATCAGCCCCAGCATTTT

v_call: TRBV3-1/TRBV3-2
cdr3_length: 13
clone_size: .
j_call: TRBJ2-1
d_call: .
cdr3_aa: CASSQEAQRRQFF
cdr3_nt: TGTGCCAGCAGCCAGGAGGCCCAGCGGAGACAGTTCTTC

v_call: TRBV20-1
cdr3_length: 11
clone_size: .
j_call: TRBJ2-5
d_call: .
cdr3_aa: CSATGWETQYF
cdr3_nt: TGCAGTGCTACAGGGTGGGAGACCCAGTACTTC

v_call: TRBV2
cdr3_length: 12
clone_size: .
j_call: TRBJ2-1
d_call: .
cdr3_aa: CASSAYRHEQFF
cdr3_nt: TGTGCCAGCAGTGCTTACAGACATGAGCAGTTCTTC

v_call: TRBV28
cdr3_length: 17
clone_size: .
j_call: TRBJ1-5
d_call: TRBD1
cdr3_aa: CASSSTTLQGTNQPQHF
cdr3_nt: TGTGCCAGCAGTTCTACCACCCTACAGGGGACAAATCAGCCCCAGCATTTT

v_call: TRBV9
cdr3_length: 18
clone_size: .
j_call: TRBJ1-2
d_call: TRBD1
cdr3_aa: CASSVGQIQGSLESGYTF
cdr3_nt: TGTGCCAGCAGCGTGGGACAGATACAGGGCTCCCTCGAGTCTGGCTACACCTTC

v_call: TRBV5-1
cdr3_length: 13
clone_size: .
j_call: TRBJ2-5
d_call: .
cdr3_aa: CAGPLGDQETQYF
cdr3_nt: TGCGCCGGGCCGCTGGGAGACCAAGAGACCCAGTACTTC

v_call: TRBV6-6
cdr3_length: 13
clone_size: .
j_call: TRBJ2-2
d_call: .
cdr3_aa: CASRLMNTGELFF
cdr3_nt: TGTGCCAGCAGACTAATGAACACCGGGGAGCTGTTTTTT